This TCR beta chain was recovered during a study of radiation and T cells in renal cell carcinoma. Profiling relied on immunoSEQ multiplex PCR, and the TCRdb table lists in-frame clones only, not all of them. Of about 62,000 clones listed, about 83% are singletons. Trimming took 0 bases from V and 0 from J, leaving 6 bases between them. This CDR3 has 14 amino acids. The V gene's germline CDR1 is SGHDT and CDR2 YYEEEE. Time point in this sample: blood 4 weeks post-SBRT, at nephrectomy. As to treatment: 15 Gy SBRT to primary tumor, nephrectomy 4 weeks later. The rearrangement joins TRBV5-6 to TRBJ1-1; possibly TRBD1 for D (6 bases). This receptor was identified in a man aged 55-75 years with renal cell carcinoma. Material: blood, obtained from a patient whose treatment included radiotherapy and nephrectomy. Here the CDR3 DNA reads TGTGCCAGCAGCTTGGGGACAGTGAACACTGAAGCTTTCTTT. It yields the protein CASSLGTVNTEAFF.